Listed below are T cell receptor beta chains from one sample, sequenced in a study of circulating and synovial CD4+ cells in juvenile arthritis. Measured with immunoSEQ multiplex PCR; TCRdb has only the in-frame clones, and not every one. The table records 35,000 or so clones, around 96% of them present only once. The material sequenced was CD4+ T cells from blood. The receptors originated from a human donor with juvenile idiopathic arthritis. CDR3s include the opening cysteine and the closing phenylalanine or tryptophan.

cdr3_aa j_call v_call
CASSLHRGPYGYTF TRBJ1-2 TRBV7-2
CASSSPPRPPATEETQYF TRBJ2-5 TRBV28
CASSPEVLVYEQYF TRBJ2-7 TRBV7-2
CASSPVGGGSYYGYTF TRBJ1-2 TRBV28
CASSAGTASMNTEAFF TRBJ1-1 TRBV18
CASSPSGGVYEQYF TRBJ2-7 TRBV6-5
CAWSVSGIDYGYTF TRBJ1-2 TRBV30
CASSQGQGALNEKLFF TRBJ1-4 TRBV4-1
CASRPGQGANQPQHF TRBJ1-5 TRBV28
CASSQDTSATYEQYF TRBJ2-7 TRBV4-2
CASRLTGGNTEAFF TRBJ1-1 TRBV7-3
CASSLVSGSNQPQHF TRBJ1-5 TRBV7-8
CASSLGGSAPFYEQYF TRBJ2-7 TRBV5-5
CASIEEANYGHTF TRBJ1-2 TRBV2
CASSSDRGWEKLFF TRBJ1-4 TRBV6-5
CASSPDTWSNQPQHF TRBJ1-5 TRBV6-5
CASSVDLNEQFF TRBJ2-1 TRBV2
CASSQPNPVWGGHSNSNQPQHF TRBJ1-5 TRBV23-1
CASSLGPGTSGGVAKNIQYF TRBJ2-4 TRBV27
CASSPSRTGGYNEQFF TRBJ2-1 TRBV18
CASSLNSQGSGYTF TRBJ1-2 TRBV11-3
CASSEGGQATGELFF TRBJ2-2 TRBV9
CASSLEGQLYSGNTIYF TRBJ1-3 TRBV5-1
CASSPEYADSLDTIYF TRBJ1-3 TRBV7-6
CASGVRGGNNEQFF TRBJ2-1 TRBV4-1
CARNDRGQSNQPQHF TRBJ1-5 TRBV4-2
CASSVTGSFPPPSNSPLHF TRBJ1-6 TRBV6-1
CASSLGQGPYNEQFF TRBJ2-1 TRBV27
CASSRTGELFF TRBJ2-2 TRBV6-5
CASSSPLKDFGYTF TRBJ1-2 TRBV18
CASTPIGGLVTGELFF TRBJ2-2 TRBV11-2
CASSGQGTEAFF TRBJ1-1 TRBV5-4
CATSSTSGGLSEQFF TRBJ2-1 TRBV15
CASSQDRGQKLFF TRBJ1-4 TRBV5-6
CASSLVASGTLRGYEQYF TRBJ2-7 TRBV7-2
CASGTGGPEAFF TRBJ1-1 TRBV11-3
CASGREEATYEQYF TRBJ2-7 TRBV9
CASSSQGIQDYGYTF TRBJ1-2 TRBV28
CASSLGRGSSYEQYF TRBJ2-7 TRBV27
CASSSGTGAFSPQHF TRBJ1-5 TRBV11-2